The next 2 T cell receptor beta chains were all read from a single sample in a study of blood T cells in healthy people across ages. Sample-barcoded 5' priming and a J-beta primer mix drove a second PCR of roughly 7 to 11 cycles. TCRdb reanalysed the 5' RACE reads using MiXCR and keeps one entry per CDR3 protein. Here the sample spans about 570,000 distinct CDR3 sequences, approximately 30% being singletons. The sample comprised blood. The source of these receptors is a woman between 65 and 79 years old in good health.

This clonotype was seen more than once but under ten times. The CDR3 DNA follows: TGCAGTGCTCTAGGACGGGGGAACACTGAAGCTTTCTTT. Protein sequence: CSALGRGNTEAFF. The chain uses TRBV20-1 and TRBJ1-1, with D unclear. The V gene's germline CDR1 is DFQATT and CDR2 SNEGSKA (reference sequence). The CDR3 has 13 amino acids. The V end lost 5 bases, the J end lost 1 base, and 11 bases lay between the germline ends.

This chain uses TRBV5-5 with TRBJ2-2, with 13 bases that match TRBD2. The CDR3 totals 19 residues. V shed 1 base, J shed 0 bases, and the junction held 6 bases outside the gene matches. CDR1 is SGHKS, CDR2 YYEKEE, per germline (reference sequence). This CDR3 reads CASSLQGLAGLTNTGELFF. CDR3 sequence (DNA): TGTGCCAGCAGCTTGCAGGGACTAGCGGGGCTCACGAACACCGGGGAGCTGTTTTTT.